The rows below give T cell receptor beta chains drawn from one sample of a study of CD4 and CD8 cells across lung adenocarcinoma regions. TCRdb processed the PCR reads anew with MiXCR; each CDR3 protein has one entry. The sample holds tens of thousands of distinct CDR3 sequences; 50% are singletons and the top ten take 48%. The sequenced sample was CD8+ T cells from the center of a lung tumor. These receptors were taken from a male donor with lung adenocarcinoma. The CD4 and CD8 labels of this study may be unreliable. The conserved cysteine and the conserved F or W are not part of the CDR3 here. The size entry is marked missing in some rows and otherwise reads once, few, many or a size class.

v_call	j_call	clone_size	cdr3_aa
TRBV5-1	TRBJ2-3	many	ASSSLITSGSGSDTQY
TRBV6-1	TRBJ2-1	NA	ASSEETVGICTQF
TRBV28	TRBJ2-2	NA	ASSPPLQGDTGELF
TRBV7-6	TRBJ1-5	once	ASSSGPNPPLH
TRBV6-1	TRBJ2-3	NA	ASHIAGGGDTQY
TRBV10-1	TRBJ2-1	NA	ASGTGATSSYNEQF
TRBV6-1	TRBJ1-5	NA	ASSRQLSGVDSNQPQH
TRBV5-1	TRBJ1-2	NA	ASSLGDGKRHGYT
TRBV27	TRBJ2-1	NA	ASRTVSSYNEQF
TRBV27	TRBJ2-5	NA	ARGGGSRCQDTQY
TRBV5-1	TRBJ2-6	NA	ASSLETGGFGSGANVLT
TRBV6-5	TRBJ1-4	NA	ASSYRGVSNEKLF
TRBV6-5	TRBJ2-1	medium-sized	ASSYSGAYNEQF
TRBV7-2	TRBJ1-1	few	ASSYRLNTEAF
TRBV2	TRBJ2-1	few	ASREDRGQYNEQF
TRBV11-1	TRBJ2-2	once	ASSLIRSTGELF
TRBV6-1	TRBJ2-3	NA	ASSPSGITDTQY
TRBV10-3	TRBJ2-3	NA	AAGLGGRDPDTQY
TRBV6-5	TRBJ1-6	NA	ASSYLQGISPLH
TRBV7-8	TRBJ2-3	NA	ASSLEGGLFTDTQY
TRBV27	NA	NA	ASSPGWGAAEQY
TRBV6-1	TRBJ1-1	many	ASSDRLRSEAF
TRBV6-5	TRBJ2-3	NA	ARSYGAGVTETQY
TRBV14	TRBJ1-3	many	ASRPGTGVGNTIY
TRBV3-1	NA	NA	ASSQGDMGRYEQY
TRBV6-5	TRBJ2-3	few	ASSSIIPTGMGTDTQY
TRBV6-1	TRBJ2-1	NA	ASRETWAVGTNEQY
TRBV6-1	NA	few	ASSRTGGRARTYEQY